A selection of T cell receptor beta chains follows, all from one sample in a study of OX40 agonist ivuxolimab in advanced cancers. Sequenced by immunoSEQ multiplex PCR; TCRdb stores in-frame clones only, minus some. This sample has around 100,000 clones, with 85% to 95% found just once. The sample consisted of CD4+ or CD8+ T cells sorted from blood, taken in a trial of the OX40 agonist ivuxolimab. These receptors were collected from an adult with an advanced solid tumor such as melanoma, head and neck, liver or kidney cancer. CDR3s include the opening cysteine and the closing phenylalanine or tryptophan. A D gene is named only where the DNA matches it firmly. Size tells how often a clone was seen (once, few, many) or the class of an expanded clone, and some rows leave it out.

D	V	size	J	DNA	CDR3
NA	TRBV30	NA	TRBJ1-1	TGTGCCTGGAGTCCAGGTCCGGGGACTGAAGCTTTCTTT	CAWSPGPGTEAFF
TRBD1	TRBV23-1	NA	TRBJ1-2	TGCGCCAGTAATCCGGGACAGCCGTATGGCTACACCTTC	CASNPGQPYGYTF
NA	TRBV18	NA	TRBJ1-1	TGTGCCAGCTCACCCCCCACCAGGGTTGCTGAAGCTTTCTTT	CASSPPTRVAEAFF
NA	TRBV5-5	NA	TRBJ2-4	TGTGCCAGCAGCTTGAGGCCAGAAAACATTCAGTACTTC	CASSLRPENIQYF
TRBD2	TRBV11-2	once	TRBJ2-3	TGTGCCAGCAGCTTAGCCCGGGGAGGGAGATTGGGTGATACGCAGTATTTT	CASSLARGGRLGDTQYF
TRBD1	TRBV19	NA	TRBJ1-5	TGTGCCAGTAGTATAGACTGGCCCGGGGACAGGGAAAATCAGCCCCAGCATTTT	CASSIDWPGDRENQPQHF
NA	TRBV7-9	NA	TRBJ1-2	TGTGCCAGCAGCGGGGACGGCTATGGCTACACCTTC	CASSGDGYGYTF
TRBD1	TRBV6-5	NA	TRBJ1-2	TGTGCCAGCAGTTACTCGCCCTGGGACAGGGGTGGCTACACCTTC	CASSYSPWDRGGYTF
TRBD2	TRBV29-1	NA	TRBJ2-1	TGCAGCGTTCTCGGGAGGGCTGCCCACAATGAGCAGTTCTTC	CSVLGRAAHNEQFF
TRBD2	TRBV5-4	NA	TRBJ2-5	TGTGCCAGCAGCTCGGGACTAGCGGGGGGCCTACGACAAGAGACCCAGTACTTC	CASSSGLAGGLRQETQYF
TRBD1	TRBV25-1	NA	TRBJ1-3	TGTGCCAGCAGTGCCTTAACAGGGGCTGGAAACACCATATATTTT	CASSALTGAGNTIYF
NA	TRBV7-2	NA	TRBJ2-2	TGTGCCAGCAGCTTAGTCGCGGGGACCGGGGAGCTGTTTTTT	CASSLVAGTGELFF
NA	TRBV7-7	NA	TRBJ2-2	TGTGCTAGCAGCTTCAACAGACACACCGGGGAGCTGTTTTTT	CASSFNRHTGELFF
NA	TRBV29-1	once	TRBJ2-5	TGCAGCGTTGTCTGGGGGTGGAGAGGAGAGACCCAGTACTTC	CSVVWGWRGETQYF
NA	TRBV25-1	NA	TRBJ1-1	TGTGCCAGCAGTGAATTGTGGGAGAACACTGAAGCTTTCTTT	CASSELWENTEAFF
NA	TRBV7-2	NA	TRBJ1-2	TGTGCCAGCAGCTTAGATGGTGGCAGTAACTATGGCTACACCTTC	CASSLDGGSNYGYTF
NA	TRBV7-8	NA	TRBJ1-5	TGTGCCAGCAGCTTAGGCGAGAATCAGCCCCAGCATTTT	CASSLGENQPQHF
NA	TRBV10-3	NA	TRBJ2-3	TGTGCCATCAGTGAGTCTTTGGATACGCAGTATTTT	CAISESLDTQYF
TRBD1	TRBV10-3	NA	TRBJ1-1	TGTGCCATCAGGGTCGACAGGGAGGCTGAAGCTTTCTTT	CAIRVDREAEAFF
TRBD1	TRBV6-5	NA	TRBJ2-3	TGTGCCAGCAGTTACTCGAGTGACAGGGGCACAGATACGCAGTATTTT	CASSYSSDRGTDTQYF
NA	TRBV5-1	NA	TRBJ1-5	TGCGCCAGCAGCTTGGTTGGGGGCGGGGATCAGCCCCAGCATTTT	CASSLVGGGDQPQHF
NA	TRBV18	NA	TRBJ2-5	TGTGCCAGCTCACCGTCCCAAGAGACCCAGTACTTC	CASSPSQETQYF
NA	TRBV19	once	TRBJ1-2	TGTGCCAGTAGCGGCGGGGACACTTCGATGAACTATGGCTACACCTTC	CASSGGDTSMNYGYTF
NA	TRBV11-2	once	TRBJ2-1	TGTGCCAGCAGCTATCAGGGGAGCGCCTACAATGAGCAGTTCTTC	CASSYQGSAYNEQFF
NA	TRBV6-5	NA	TRBJ2-7	TGTGCCAGCACTCTGGGGAGGAGTGGTTACGAGCAGTACTTC	CASTLGRSGYEQYF
NA	TRBV9	NA	TRBJ1-3	TGTGCCAGCAGCCCCCGACAGGCGTTGCCCTCTGGAAACACCATATATTTT	CASSPRQALPSGNTIYF
NA	TRBV30	NA	TRBJ2-7	TGTGCCTGGCGGGACATCTCCTACGAGCAGTACTTC	CAWRDISYEQYF
NA	TRBV21-1	NA	TRBJ2-5	TGTGCCAGCAGGGTAGCGGGAGTCCGGGAGACCCAGTACTTC	CASRVAGVRETQYF
NA	TRBV2	NA	TRBJ2-5	TGTGCCAGCAGTGAAGCAAGCGAGACCCAGTACTTC	CASSEASETQYF
NA	TRBV9	NA	TRBJ1-3	TGTGCCAGCAGCTCTCGGTCCTTT	CASSSRSF
NA	TRBV7-3	NA	TRBJ1-6	TGTGCCAGCAGCACTCAGGGAGGTAGTTCACCCCTCCACTTT	CASSTQGGSSPLHF
NA	TRBV30	NA	TRBJ1-3	TGTGCCTGGATACAGGCTGGAAACACCATATATTTT	CAWIQAGNTIYF
NA	TRBV4-3	NA	TRBJ1-4	TGCGCCAGCAGCCAAGACTACAGCACAACTAATGAAAAACTGTTTTTT	CASSQDYSTTNEKLFF
NA	TRBV27	NA	TRBJ1-5	TGTGCCAGCAGTTTATTTGCTGGGGGTAGCAATCAGCCCCAGCATTTT	CASSLFAGGSNQPQHF
NA	TRBV6-5	NA	TRBJ1-2	TGTGCCAGCACCCAGGGGCAGTTCTATGGCTACACCTTC	CASTQGQFYGYTF
NA	TRBV6-5	NA	TRBJ2-6	TGTGCCAGCAGTTACGCACTCACAGGGTCCCTGACTTTC	CASSYALTGSLTF
NA	TRBV4-3	NA	TRBJ2-7	TGCGCCAGCAGCAGACAGGCCTATGGCGACTACGAGCAGTACTTC	CASSRQAYGDYEQYF
TRBD1	TRBV9	once	TRBJ1-2	TGTGCCAGCAGCCCAAGGGACAGGGGGAATGGCTACACCTTC	CASSPRDRGNGYTF
NA	TRBV5-1	NA	TRBJ2-3	TGCGCCAGCAGCTTGGACCCCCCCACAGATACGCAGTATTTT	CASSLDPPTDTQYF
NA	TRBV20-1	NA	TRBJ2-1	TGCAGTGCTACCTACAATGAGCAGTTCTTC	CSATYNEQFF
TRBD1	TRBV6-5	NA	TRBJ2-2	TGTGCCAGCAGTCTTGGGACAGTAACGACCGGGGAGCTGTTTTTT	CASSLGTVTTGELFF
NA	TRBV6-1	NA	TRBJ2-3	TGTGCCAGCAGAACGGCGGGCGGCACAGATACGCAGTATTTT	CASRTAGGTDTQYF
TRBD1	TRBV4-1	NA	TRBJ2-5	TGCGCCAGCAGCTGGGGACAGAGAGTCCAAGAGACCCAGTACTTC	CASSWGQRVQETQYF
NA	TRBV7-9	NA	TRBJ2-2	TGTGCCAGCAGCTTACCCCCCCTAGGTCGTTCGAACACCGGGGAGCTGTTTTTT	CASSLPPLGRSNTGELFF
NA	TRBV7-2	once	TRBJ2-4	TGTGCCAGCAGCTCCGGGACGGCCTTAGCCAAAAACATTCAGTACTTC	CASSSGTALAKNIQYF
NA	TRBV5-5	NA	TRBJ1-5	TGTGCCAGCAGCTTTCACGATCAGCCCCAGCATTTT	CASSFHDQPQHF
NA	TRBV7-2	NA	TRBJ1-5	TGTGCCAGCAGCTTAGACGGACATAGCAATCAGCCCCAGCATTTT	CASSLDGHSNQPQHF
TRBD1	TRBV28	few	TRBJ1-6	TGTGCCAGCAGTCAACAGGGGGCGCTTAATTCACCCCTCCACTTT	CASSQQGALNSPLHF
NA	TRBV30	NA	TRBJ2-3	TGTGCCTGGAGTACCTCGGTCCGGGCCGGTACGCAGTATTTT	CAWSTSVRAGTQYF
TRBD2	TRBV4-2	NA	TRBJ2-1	TGTGCCAGCAGCCAGGGACTAGCGGGGGGCCCGCGCTTTCATGAGCAGTTCTTC	CASSQGLAGGPRFHEQFF
NA	TRBV7-9	few	TRBJ1-2	TGTGCCAGCAGCTTAGTCAGATATGGCTACACCTTC	CASSLVRYGYTF
NA	TRBV5-1	NA	TRBJ1-1	TGCGCCAGCAGAAAACAGGGTAGAGAGAACACTGAAGCTTTCTTT	CASRKQGRENTEAFF